The T cell receptor (beta chain) described here comes from a study of graft-versus-host responses after intestinal transplantation. Some clones are missing from TCRdb's copy, which holds only in-frame ones; the method was immunoSEQ multiplex PCR. The table lists 15,000 to 19,000 clones, 70% to 75% of them singletons. Intraepithelial and lamina propria lymphocytes were isolated from graft specimens. This receptor was identified in a human patient who received an intestinal transplant, so some T cells may come from the graft donor. Sequencing was performed on ileum tissue, taken 14 days after transplant.

The CDR3 protein is CASSQAGFKNIQYF. The CDR3 nucleotides are TGCGCCAGCAGCCAAGCGGGATTCAAAAACATTCAGTACTTC. The V call is TRBV4-1, the J call TRBJ2-4; tentatively, D is TRBD2 (5 bases). Germline CDR1 MGHRA, CDR2 YSYEKL. The CDR3 covers 14 residues. Deletions cut 1 base from V and 3 bases from J, with 7 bases between.